This is a list of T cell receptor beta chains from one sample in a study of T cells expressing NK-cell markers. TCRdb reprocessed the 5' RACE reads and reports one entry per CDR3 protein, with no DNA. The sample includes 300,000 to 500,000 distinct CDR3 sequences. Sequencing input: blood T cells: a sorted CD56 or NKG2C T cell subset, CD4+ or CD8+ T cells, or bulk PBMC T cells (not recorded which). The source is a woman between 50 and 59 years old in good health. Each CDR3 is given with its conserved first and last residue.

CASSLGLEITDTQYF,TRBJ2-3,TRBV5-4
CASSLVGAGVNNEQFF,TRBJ2-1,TRBV11-2
CASSWGVYETQYF,TRBJ2-5,TRBV10-2
CASSQATQGGFYNEQFF,TRBJ2-1,TRBV4-1
CASTRSGETQYF,TRBJ2-5,TRBV5-1
CASSQVGPRLAGLNEQFF,TRBJ2-1,TRBV4-1
CASIGAGGGGYTF,TRBJ1-2,TRBV7-9
CATSDMGRPNNEQFF,TRBJ2-1,TRBV24-1
CSVEVAGGGDEQFF,TRBJ2-1,TRBV29-1
CATKTRGRTDTQYF,TRBJ2-3,TRBV7-2
CSVSMGLAGVEQFF,TRBJ2-1,TRBV20-1
CASSRTSGADNEQFF,TRBJ2-1,TRBV2
CASRVTGGAEEQFF,TRBJ2-1,TRBV2
CASTMGQSIPNEQFF,TRBJ2-1,TRBV6-1
CAWSGLAGGIGELFF,TRBJ2-2,TRBV30
CASSLQTGSNGYTF,TRBJ1-2,TRBV3-1
CASSPGAPGFTDTQYF,TRBJ2-3,TRBV7-3